There are many counts of the clone carrying this TCR beta chain. These data originate in a study of Graves' ophthalmopathy and Graves' hyperthyroidism. Amplification of the TCR beta CDR3 regions used RNA transcripts (as template). In the first round, RT-PCR was carried out with HTBI primers, and a multiplex PCR formed the second round. TCRdb analysed the multiplex PCR reads with MiXCR anew, one entry per CDR3 protein. The table lists approximately 210,000 distinct CDR3 sequences, roughly 21% of them singletons. The CDR3 length is 18 residues. V lost 4 bases, J lost 2 bases, and 4 bases stayed unmatched. Clinical symptoms, serum thyroxine, TRAb, thyroid ultrasound and orbital computed tomography were relied on for diagnosis.

The receptor comes from a woman aged 50 to 65 with Graves' ophthalmopathy. Source material: peripheral blood. V gene TRBV12-3 or TRBV12-4 combines with J gene TRBJ2-6; 14 bases agree with TRBD2. The CDR3 spells CASSSGTSGRAGANVLTF. The CDR3 DNA sequence: TGTGCCAGCAGTTCCGGGACTAGCGGGAGAGCTGGGGCCAACGTCCTGACTTTC.